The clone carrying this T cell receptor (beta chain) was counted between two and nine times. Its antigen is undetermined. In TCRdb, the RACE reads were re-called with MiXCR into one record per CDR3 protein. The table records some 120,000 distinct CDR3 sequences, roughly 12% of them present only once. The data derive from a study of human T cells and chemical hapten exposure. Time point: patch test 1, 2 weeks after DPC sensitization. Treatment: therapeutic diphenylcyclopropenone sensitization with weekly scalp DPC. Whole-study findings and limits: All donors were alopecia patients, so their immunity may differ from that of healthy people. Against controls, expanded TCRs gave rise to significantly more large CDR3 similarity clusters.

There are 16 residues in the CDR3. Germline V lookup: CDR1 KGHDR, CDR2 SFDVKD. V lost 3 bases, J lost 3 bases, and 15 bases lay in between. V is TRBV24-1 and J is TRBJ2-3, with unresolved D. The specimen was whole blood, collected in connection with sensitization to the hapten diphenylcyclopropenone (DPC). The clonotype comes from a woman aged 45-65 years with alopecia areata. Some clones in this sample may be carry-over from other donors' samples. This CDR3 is CATSDRRKGWTDTQYF. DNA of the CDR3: TGTGCCACCAGTGATCGCAGAAAGGGTTGGACAGATACGCAGTATTTT.